The following is a T cell receptor (beta chain) sequence with its context. The specificity of this receptor is unknown. No much larger clone exists at a distance of one base, and base qualities are not known. These data come from a study of a mutant IDH1 vaccine in newly diagnosed glioma (dated by TCRdb to the early 2020s). Notes on the research overall: Patients were given eight vaccinations, in weeks 1, 3, 5, 7, 11, 15, 19 and 23, which matched visits V03 through V10. Before enrollment, most patients had been given radiochemotherapy with temozolomide as standard therapy, while the rest had received either radiotherapy alone or temozolomide alone. Peripheral blood was collected at six visits: V03 (baseline), V05, V07, V10, V12 and V13. For exploratory analyses, longitudinal TCRB deep sequencing was carried out in about two dozen treated patients wherever samples were available. Vaccination started 4-6 weeks after radiotherapy alone, or was given together with temozolomide cycles in the groups whose treatment included chemotherapy. The 32 treated patients were around 62% male and around 38% female, with a mean age of roughly 42 years.

The CDR3 runs 11 residues from the cysteine to the phenylalanine. Only the CDR3 DNA stays, 33 bases, in frame from base 1. CDR1 and CDR2, looked up from the germline V gene (reference sequence), are GTSNPN and SVGIG. The junction shows trimming of 5 bases on V and 2 bases on J, plus 7 bases between the germline ends. This specimen's time point label, interpreted: week 11, during vaccination. Every vaccine dose consisted of 300 ug of a 20-mer mutant IDH1 peptide in Montanide, administered subcutaneously together with topical imiquimod. All donors had newly diagnosed IDH1-mutant astrocytomas of WHO grade 3 or 4 that showed loss of nuclear ATRX. The samples were drawn from NOA16, a multicentre, single-arm, open-label phase I trial in Germany that tested a mutant IDH1 peptide vaccine in humans for the first time. The DNeasy Blood and Tissue Kit was used to extract genomic DNA from EDTA blood for TCRB sequencing.

Libraries were constructed by the immunoSEQ multiplex PCR assay. Rearranged TCR beta chain sequences were amplified using the hsTCRB Kit according to the manufacturer's protocol. Sequencing of TCRB libraries was carried out on an Illumina MiSeq. Per the authors' processing: The kit vendor's proprietary platform handled demultiplexing, trimming and gene mapping. The source is immuneACCESS, and TCRdb retained only in-frame sequences with V and J called. Part of the clones is not carried over; for the studies checked, unresolved V genes explain less than half of this, and the remainder is unexplained. V and J calls and clone size are as listed in that table; D and trimming were resolved from the DNA. This sample comprises tens of thousands of clones, about nine tenths of them detected only once. The ten largest clones take up around 5.7% of the sample. General findings and caveats noted by the study authors: Pseudoprogression seemed to be unrelated to changes in the top peripheral T cell clonotypes found by TCRB sequencing. Availability determined which PBMC samples were chosen for TCRB deep sequencing. The authors noted that analyses of patient blood samples could not be reproduced because of sample limitations. Across multiple MHC alleles, vaccine-induced immune responses were seen in just over 90% of patients.

The sequenced sample was PBMCs, obtained from a glioma patient whose treatment included an IDH1 peptide vaccine. The source is a middle-aged woman with glioma. The rearranged segments are TRBV30 and TRBJ2-7; D gene: possibly TRBD1, on 5 matching bases. The base sequence is TGTGCCTGGCAGGGAACCTACGAGCAGTACTTC. Its coded protein is CAWQGTYEQYF. Reference TRBV30 and TRBJ2-7 genes cover what lies past the CDR3, so the full variable domain is SQTIHQWPATLVQPVGSPLSLECTVEGTSNPNLYWYRQAAGRGLQLLFYSVGIGQISSEVPQNLSASRPQDRQFILSSKKLLLSDSGFYLCAWQGTYEQYFGPGTRLTVT.